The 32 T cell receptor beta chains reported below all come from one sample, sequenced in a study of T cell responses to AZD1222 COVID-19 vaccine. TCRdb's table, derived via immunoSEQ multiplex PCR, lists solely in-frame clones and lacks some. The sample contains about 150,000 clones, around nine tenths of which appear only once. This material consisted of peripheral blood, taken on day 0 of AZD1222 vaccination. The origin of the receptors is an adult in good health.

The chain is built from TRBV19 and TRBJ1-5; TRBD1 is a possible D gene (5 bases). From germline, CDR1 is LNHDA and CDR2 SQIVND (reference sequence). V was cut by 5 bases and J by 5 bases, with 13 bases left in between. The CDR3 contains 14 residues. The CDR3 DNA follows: TGTGCCAGTAGTGAAAGACAGACCTATCAGCCCCAGCATTTT. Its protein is CASSERQTYQPQHF.

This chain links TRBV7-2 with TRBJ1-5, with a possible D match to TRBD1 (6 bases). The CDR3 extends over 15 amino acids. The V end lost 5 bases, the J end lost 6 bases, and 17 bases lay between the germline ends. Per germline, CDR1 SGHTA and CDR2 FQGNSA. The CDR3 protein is CASSLDGGSAQPQHF. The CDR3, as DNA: TGTGCCAGCAGCCTCGACGGGGGCTCTGCTCAGCCCCAGCATTTT.

The CDR3 nucleotides are TGTGCCAGCAGTGTCCTACGTGGGGGTTGTTCCGAGCAGTACTTC. Protein product: CASSVLRGGCSEQYF. This sequence joins TRBV6-4 and TRBJ2-7; D possibly uses TRBD1 or TRBD2 (5 bases each). Germline V gene sequence: CDR1 MRHNA, CDR2 SNTAGT. The CDR3 is 15 residues long. V lost 4 bases, J lost 6 bases, and 19 bases lay in between.

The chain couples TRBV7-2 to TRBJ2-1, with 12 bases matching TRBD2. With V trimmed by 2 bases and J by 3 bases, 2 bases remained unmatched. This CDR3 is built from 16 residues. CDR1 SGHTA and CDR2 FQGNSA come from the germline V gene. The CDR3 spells CASSLLAGGSYNEQFF. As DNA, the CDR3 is TGTGCCAGCAGCTTACTAGCGGGAGGGAGCTACAATGAGCAGTTCTTC.

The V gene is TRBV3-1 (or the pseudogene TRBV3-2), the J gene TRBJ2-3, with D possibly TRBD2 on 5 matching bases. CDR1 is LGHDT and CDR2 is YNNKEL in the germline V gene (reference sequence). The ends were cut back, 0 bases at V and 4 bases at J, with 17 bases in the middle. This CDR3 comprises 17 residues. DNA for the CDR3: TGTGCCAGCAGCCAAGACCCTGGACCTTCCGGGGCAGATACGCAGTATTTT. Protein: CASSQDPGPSGADTQYF.

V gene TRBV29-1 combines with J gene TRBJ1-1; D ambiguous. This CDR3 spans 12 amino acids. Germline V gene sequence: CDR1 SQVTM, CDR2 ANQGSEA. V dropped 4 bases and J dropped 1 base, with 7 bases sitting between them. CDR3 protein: CSVGHQNTEAFF. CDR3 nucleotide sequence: TGCAGCGTTGGACATCAGAACACTGAAGCTTTCTTT.

CDR3 nucleotide sequence: TGTGCAAGTCGCTTAGTGAAGAAACGCCCTCGGGAGCAGTACTTC. It translates to CASRLVKKRPREQYF. The J gene is TRBJ2-7, the V gene TRBV12-2; TRBD2, the table's D call, was not compared with the DNA. TRBV12-2 counts as a pseudogene. The CDR3 is made up of 15 amino acids.

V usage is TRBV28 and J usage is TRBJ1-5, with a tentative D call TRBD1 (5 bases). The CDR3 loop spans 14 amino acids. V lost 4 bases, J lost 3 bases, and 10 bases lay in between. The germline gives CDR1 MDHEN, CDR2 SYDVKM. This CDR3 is CASSSQGFNQPQHF. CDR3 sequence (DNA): TGTGCCAGCAGTTCGCAGGGATTCAATCAGCCCCAGCATTTT. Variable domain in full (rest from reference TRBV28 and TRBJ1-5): DVKVTQSSRYLVKRTGEKVFLECVQDMDHENMFWYRQDPGLGLRLIYFSYDVKMKEKGDIPEGYSVSREKKERFSLILESASTNQTSMYLCASSSQGFNQPQHFGDGTRLSIL.

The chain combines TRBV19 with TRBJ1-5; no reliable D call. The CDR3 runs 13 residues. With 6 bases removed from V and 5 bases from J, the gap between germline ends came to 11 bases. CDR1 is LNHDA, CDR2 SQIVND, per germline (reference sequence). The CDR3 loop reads CASRLLEDQPQHF. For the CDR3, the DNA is TGTGCCAGTAGGCTGCTTGAAGATCAGCCCCAGCATTTT.

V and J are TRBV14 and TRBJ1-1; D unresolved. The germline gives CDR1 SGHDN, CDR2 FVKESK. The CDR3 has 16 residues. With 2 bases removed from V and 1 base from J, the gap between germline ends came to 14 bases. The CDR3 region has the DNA TGTGCCAGCAGCCAAATACACCCTCGAGGGAACACTGAAGCTTTCTTT. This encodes CASSQIHPRGNTEAFF.

CDR3 sequence reads: CASSYGTGKPVETQYF. CDR3 DNA sequence: TGTGCCAGCAGCTATGGGACAGGGAAGCCTGTAGAGACCCAGTACTTC. The V gene is TRBV9, the J gene TRBJ2-5; 9 positions agree with TRBD1. Germline CDR1 and CDR2: SGDLS and YYNGEE. The J segment lost 4 bases and the V segment lost 4 bases, leaving 11 bases of the junction unmatched. This CDR3 has 16 amino acids.

This chain's CDR3 is CATSRDRGHGSPLHF. In DNA form, the CDR3 reads TGTGCCACCAGCAGAGATCGGGGGCATGGTTCACCCCTCCACTTT. The rearrangement joins TRBV15 to TRBJ1-6; D is perhaps TRBD1 (6 bases). The CDR3 runs 15 residues. Per germline, CDR1 LNHNV and CDR2 YYDKDF (reference sequence). Trimming removed 0 bases from V and 9 bases from J, with 12 bases in between.

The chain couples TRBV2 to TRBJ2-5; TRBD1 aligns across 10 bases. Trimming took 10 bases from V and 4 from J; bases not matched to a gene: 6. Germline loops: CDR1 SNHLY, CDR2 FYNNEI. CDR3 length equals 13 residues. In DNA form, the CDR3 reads TGTGCCACCGGAGGACAGGGGGTAGAGACCCAGTACTTC. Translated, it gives CATGGQGVETQYF.

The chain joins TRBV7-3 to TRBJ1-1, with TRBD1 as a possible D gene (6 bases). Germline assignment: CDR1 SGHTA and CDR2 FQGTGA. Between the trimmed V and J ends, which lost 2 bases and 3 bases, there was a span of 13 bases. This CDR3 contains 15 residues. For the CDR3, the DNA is TGTGCCAGCAGCTTATCGGCAGGGGCGTACACTGAAGCTTTCTTT. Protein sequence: CASSLSAGAYTEAFF.

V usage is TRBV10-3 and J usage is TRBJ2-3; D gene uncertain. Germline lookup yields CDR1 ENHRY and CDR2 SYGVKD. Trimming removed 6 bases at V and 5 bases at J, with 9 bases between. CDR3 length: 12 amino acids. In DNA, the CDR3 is TGTGCCATCAGGGACCGGCAAGATACGCAGTATTTT. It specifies CAIRDRQDTQYF.

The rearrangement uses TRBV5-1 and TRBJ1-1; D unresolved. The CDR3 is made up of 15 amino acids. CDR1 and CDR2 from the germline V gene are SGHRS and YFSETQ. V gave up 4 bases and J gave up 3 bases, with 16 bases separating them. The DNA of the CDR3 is TGCGCCAGCAGCCCTGTGGATGGGGTGTACACTGAAGCTTTCTTT. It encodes CASSPVDGVYTEAFF.

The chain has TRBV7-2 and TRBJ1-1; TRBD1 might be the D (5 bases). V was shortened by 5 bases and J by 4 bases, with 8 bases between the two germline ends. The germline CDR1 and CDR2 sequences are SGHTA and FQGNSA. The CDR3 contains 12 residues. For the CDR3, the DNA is TGTGCCAGCAGCAGCCAGGGCACTGAAGCTTTCTTT. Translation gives CASSSQGTEAFF.

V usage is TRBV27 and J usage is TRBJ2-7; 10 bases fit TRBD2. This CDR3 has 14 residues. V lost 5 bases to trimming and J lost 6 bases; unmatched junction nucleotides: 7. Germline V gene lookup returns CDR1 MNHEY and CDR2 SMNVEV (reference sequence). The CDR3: CASSPSGRAFEQYF. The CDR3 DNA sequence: TGTGCCAGCAGTCCAAGCGGGAGGGCCTTCGAGCAGTACTTC.

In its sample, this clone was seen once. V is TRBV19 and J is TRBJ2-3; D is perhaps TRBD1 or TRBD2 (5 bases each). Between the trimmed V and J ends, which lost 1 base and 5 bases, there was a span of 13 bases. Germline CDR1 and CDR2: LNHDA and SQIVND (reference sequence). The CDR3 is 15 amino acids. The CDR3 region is CASSIAGRRVDTQYF. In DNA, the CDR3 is TGTGCCAGTAGTATAGCGGGACGAAGGGTAGATACGCAGTATTTT.

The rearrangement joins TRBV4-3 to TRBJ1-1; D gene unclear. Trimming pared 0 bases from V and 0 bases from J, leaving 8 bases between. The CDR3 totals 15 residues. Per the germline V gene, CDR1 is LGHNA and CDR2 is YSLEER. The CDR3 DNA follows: TGCGCCAGCAGCCAAGAACGGGTAATGAACACTGAAGCTTTCTTT. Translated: CASSQERVMNTEAFF.

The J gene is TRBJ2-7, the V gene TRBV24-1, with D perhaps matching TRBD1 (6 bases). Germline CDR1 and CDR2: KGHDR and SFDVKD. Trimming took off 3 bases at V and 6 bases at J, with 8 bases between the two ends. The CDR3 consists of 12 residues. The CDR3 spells CATSDRGIEQYF. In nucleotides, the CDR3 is TGTGCCACCAGTGATAGGGGGATCGAGCAGTACTTC.

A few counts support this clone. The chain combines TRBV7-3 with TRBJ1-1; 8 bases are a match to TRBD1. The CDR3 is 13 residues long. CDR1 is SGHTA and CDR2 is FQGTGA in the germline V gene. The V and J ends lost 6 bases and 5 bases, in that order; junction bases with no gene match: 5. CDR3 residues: CASSSQGATEAFF. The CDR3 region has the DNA TGTGCCAGCAGTTCGCAGGGGGCTACTGAAGCTTTCTTT.

CDR3 in DNA: TGTGCCAGCAGCTTAGATCTCGATGACAGGTCCCGTGAGGACACTGAAGCTTTCTTT. Amino acids: CASSLDLDDRSREDTEAFF. The chain couples TRBV11-2 to TRBJ1-1, with a weak D call TRBD1 (6 bases). The germline gives CDR1 SGHAT, CDR2 FQNNGV. V gave up 0 bases and J gave up 3 bases, with 23 bases separating them. This CDR3 contains 19 residues.

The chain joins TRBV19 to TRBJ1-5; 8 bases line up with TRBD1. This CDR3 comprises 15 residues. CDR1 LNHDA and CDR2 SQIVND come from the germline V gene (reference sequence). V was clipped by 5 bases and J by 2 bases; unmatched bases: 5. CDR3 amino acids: CASSLTGARNQPQHF. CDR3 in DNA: TGTGCCAGTAGTCTGACAGGGGCGCGCAATCAGCCCCAGCATTTT.

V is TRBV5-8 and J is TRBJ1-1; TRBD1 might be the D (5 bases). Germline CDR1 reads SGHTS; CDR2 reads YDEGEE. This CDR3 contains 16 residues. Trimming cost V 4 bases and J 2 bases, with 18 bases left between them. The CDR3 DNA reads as TGTGCCAGCAGCCTGGGGCTTTACACCTTAAACACTGAAGCTTTCTTT. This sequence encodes CASSLGLYTLNTEAFF.

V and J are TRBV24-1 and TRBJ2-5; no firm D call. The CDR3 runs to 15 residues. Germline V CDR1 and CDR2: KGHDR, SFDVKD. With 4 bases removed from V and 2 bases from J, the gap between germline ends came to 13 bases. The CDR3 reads CATSDPRRSQETQYF. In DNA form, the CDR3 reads TGTGCCACCAGTGACCCGAGACGGTCACAAGAGACCCAGTACTTC.

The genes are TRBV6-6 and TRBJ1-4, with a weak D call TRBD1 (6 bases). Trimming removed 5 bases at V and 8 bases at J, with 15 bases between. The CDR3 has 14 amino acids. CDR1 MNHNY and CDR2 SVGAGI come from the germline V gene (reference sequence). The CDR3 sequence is CASSQGGAGEKLFF. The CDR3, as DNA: TGTGCCAGCAGTCAAGGGGGGGCAGGGGAAAAACTGTTTTTT.

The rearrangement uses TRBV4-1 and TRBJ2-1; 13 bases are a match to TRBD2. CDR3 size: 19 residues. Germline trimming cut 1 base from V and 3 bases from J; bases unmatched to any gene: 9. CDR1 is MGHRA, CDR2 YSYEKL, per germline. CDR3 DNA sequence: TGCGCCAGCAGCCAAGGGGGACTAGCGGGACCCGCTTTCTACAATGAGCAGTTCTTC. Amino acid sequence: CASSQGGLAGPAFYNEQFF.

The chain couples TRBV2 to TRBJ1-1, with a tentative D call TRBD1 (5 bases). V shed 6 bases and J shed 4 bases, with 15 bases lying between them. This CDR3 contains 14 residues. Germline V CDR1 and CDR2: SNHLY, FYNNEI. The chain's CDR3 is CASSPGTRTTEAFF. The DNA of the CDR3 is TGTGCCAGCAGCCCGGGGACGAGAACCACTGAAGCTTTCTTT.

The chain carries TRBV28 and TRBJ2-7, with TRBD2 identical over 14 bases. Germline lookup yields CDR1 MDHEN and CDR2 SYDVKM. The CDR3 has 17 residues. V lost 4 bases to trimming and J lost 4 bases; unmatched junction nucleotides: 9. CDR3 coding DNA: TGTGCCAGCAGTTCGGTCCAGGGGACTAGCGGGAGATACGAGCAGTACTTC. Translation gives CASSSVQGTSGRYEQYF.

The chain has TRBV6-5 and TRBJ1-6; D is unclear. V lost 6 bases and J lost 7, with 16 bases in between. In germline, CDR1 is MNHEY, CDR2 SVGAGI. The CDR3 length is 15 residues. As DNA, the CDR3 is TGTGCCAGCAGCCTTTTGGGCGGTGGAAATTCACCCCTCCACTTT. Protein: CASSLLGGGNSPLHF.

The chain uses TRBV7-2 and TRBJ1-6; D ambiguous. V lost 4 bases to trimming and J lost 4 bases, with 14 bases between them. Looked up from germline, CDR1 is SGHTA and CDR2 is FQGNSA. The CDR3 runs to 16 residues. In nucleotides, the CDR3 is TGTGCCAGCAGCTCCTCCCCGGAAGGTTATAATTCACCCCTCCACTTT. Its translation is CASSSSPEGYNSPLHF.